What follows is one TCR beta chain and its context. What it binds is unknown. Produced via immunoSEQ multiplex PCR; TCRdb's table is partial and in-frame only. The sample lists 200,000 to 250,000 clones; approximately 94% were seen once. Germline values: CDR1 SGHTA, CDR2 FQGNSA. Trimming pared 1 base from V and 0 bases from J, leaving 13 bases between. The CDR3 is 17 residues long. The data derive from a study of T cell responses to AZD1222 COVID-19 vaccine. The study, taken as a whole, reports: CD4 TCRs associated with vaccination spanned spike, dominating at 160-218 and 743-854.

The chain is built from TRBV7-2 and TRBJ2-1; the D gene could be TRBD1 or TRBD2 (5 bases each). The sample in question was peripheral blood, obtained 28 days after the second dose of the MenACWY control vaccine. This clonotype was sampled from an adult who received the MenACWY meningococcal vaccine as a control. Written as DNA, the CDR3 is TGTGCCAGCAGCTTAGGCTTCGGGGCCCTCTCCTACAATGAGCAGTTCTTC. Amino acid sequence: CASSLGFGALSYNEQFF.